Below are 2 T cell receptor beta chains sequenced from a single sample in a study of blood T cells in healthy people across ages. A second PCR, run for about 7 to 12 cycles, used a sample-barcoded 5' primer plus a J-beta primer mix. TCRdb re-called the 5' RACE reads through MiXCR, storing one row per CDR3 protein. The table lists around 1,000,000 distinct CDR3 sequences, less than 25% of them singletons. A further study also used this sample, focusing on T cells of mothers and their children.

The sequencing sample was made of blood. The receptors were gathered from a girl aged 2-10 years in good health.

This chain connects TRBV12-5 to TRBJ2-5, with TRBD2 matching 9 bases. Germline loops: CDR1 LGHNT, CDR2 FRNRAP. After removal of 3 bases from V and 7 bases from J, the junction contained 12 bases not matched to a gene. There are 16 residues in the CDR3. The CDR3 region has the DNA TGTGCTAGTGGTTTTGCGACTAGCGGAACCCCGGGGACCCAGTACTTC. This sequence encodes CASGFATSGTPGTQYF.

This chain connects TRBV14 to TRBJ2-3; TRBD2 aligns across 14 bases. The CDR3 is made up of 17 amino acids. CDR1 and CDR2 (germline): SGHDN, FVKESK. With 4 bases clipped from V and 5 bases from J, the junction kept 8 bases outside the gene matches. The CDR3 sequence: CASSPGLAGEFGDTQYF. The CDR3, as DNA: TGTGCCAGCAGCCCGGGACTAGCGGGAGAGTTCGGAGATACGCAGTATTTT.